The 20 T cell receptor beta chains below all came from one sample that was sequenced in a study of T-cell memory formation after mild COVID-19 (dated by TCRdb to the early 2020s). Libraries were built with 5' RACE. Sequencing instrument: Illumina NovaSeq 6000. The public reads were reanalyzed by TCRdb: fastp trimming at Q25, MiXCR alignment, in-frame beta chains only. Entries that share a CDR3 protein sequence are merged under the most common genes and DNA. For this sample there are hundreds of thousands of distinct CDR3 sequences; about 20% appear just once. The ten largest make up 12% of the sample. Sequenced: PBMCs or a T cell subset sorted from them (not recorded which). Source of these receptors: an adult woman who had mild COVID-19 (a few samples of this study predate the infection). The sample titles of this study are shuffled in the database, so cell type and time point are left out; the donor was told from shared clones.

The chain is built from TRBV9 and TRBJ1-2; 12 nucleotides agree with TRBD1. The CDR3 has 15 residues. Unmatched junction bases numbered 6, after V lost 2 bases and J lost 7 bases. CDR1 is SGDLS, CDR2 YYNGEE, per germline. The CDR3 reads CASSVPGQGARGYTF. As DNA, the CDR3 is TGTGCCAGCAGCGTGCCGGGACAGGGGGCGCGTGGCTACACCTTC.

At least ten counts were recorded for this clonotype. The V and J genes are TRBV24-1 and TRBJ2-2, with D unclear. This CDR3 spans 14 amino acids. Germline CDR1 KGHDR, CDR2 SFDVKD. Trimming cost V 0 bases and J 6 bases, with 7 bases left between them. The CDR3 nucleotides read TGTGCCACCAGTGATTTGCCTGTACCCGGGGAGCTGTTTTTT. Encoded protein: CATSDLPVPGELFF.

This clonotype was picked up one time. This rearrangement joins TRBV9 to TRBJ1-1; D is possibly TRBD1 (5 bases). Germline CDR1 SGDLS, CDR2 YYNGEE. Trimming stripped 3 bases from V and 4 bases from J, with 13 bases between. The CDR3 is 14 amino acids. This CDR3 reads CASSASGRGTEAFF. The CDR3 bases are TGTGCCAGCAGCGCCTCCGGGAGGGGCACTGAAGCTTTCTTT.

The gene calls are TRBV5-1 and TRBJ1-1; TRBD1 might be the D (6 bases). The germline gives CDR1 SGHRS, CDR2 YFSETQ. This CDR3 is 15 amino acids long. Trimming removed 0 bases from V and 1 base from J, with 10 bases in between. The CDR3 reads CASSLATGKNTEAFF. The CDR3 nucleotides read TGCGCCAGCAGCTTGGCCACAGGGAAGAACACTGAAGCTTTCTTT.

The chain recombines TRBV5-6 with TRBJ2-3; unclear D gene. CDR3 length: 13 amino acids. V lost 2 bases and J 10 bases, leaving 14 bases between the germline ends. Germline loops: CDR1 SGHDT, CDR2 YYEEEE. In DNA, the CDR3 is TGTGCCAGCAGCTTATCGACGGGTGATCCGCAGTATTTT. This sequence encodes CASSLSTGDPQYF.

This clonotype was detected a few times. V usage is TRBV10-3 and J usage is TRBJ1-5, with D unresolved. Germline V CDR1 and CDR2: ENHRY, SYGVKD. The CDR3 consists of 13 residues. Trimming stripped 3 bases from V and 4 bases from J, with 7 bases between. The CDR3 spells CAISEQLNQPQHF. The CDR3 DNA reads TGTGCCATCAGTGAACAGCTTAATCAGCCCCAGCATTTT.

This chain connects TRBV24-1 to TRBJ2-5; D not certain. Germline loops: CDR1 KGHDR, CDR2 SFDVKD. The CDR3 has 14 amino acids. Between the trimmed V and J ends, which lost 9 bases and 1 base, there was a span of 14 bases. The CDR3 sequence: CATSRPGAQETQYF. Written as DNA, the CDR3 is TGTGCCACCTCACGACCAGGAGCCCAAGAGACCCAGTACTTC.

V usage is TRBV12-3 or TRBV12-4 and J usage is TRBJ1-2, with D tentatively TRBD1 (6 bases). The CDR3 runs 13 residues. The V gene lost 3 bases and the J gene lost 4 bases, with 9 bases spanning the gap. The CDR3 region is CASSLQGSYGYTF. The CDR3 coding sequence is TGTGCCAGCAGTTTGCAGGGGTCCTATGGCTACACCTTC.

This chain joins TRBV10-3 and TRBJ2-1; D is possibly TRBD1 (6 bases). Germline V gene data show CDR1 as ENHRY and CDR2 as SYGVKD. This CDR3 comprises 14 residues. Trimming removed 7 bases from V and 10 bases from J, with 20 bases in between. CDR3 region: CAIKGETEPSEQFF. CDR3 nucleotide sequence: TGTGCCATCAAGGGGGAAACAGAACCTTCGGAGCAGTTCTTC.

In its sample, this clonotype was seen a few times. The rearrangement uses TRBV20-1 and TRBJ1-1, with no clear D. Trimming removed 4 bases from V and 7 bases from J, with 16 bases in between. Per the germline V gene, CDR1 is DFQATT and CDR2 is SNEGSKA (reference sequence). CDR3 size: 13 residues. The CDR3, as DNA: TGCAGTGCTACCCCCAGAGGATCATTTGAAGCTTTCTTT. Protein: CSATPRGSFEAFF.

The J gene is TRBJ2-7, the V gene TRBV20-1; weak D call: TRBD1 (6 bases). Germline values: CDR1 DFQATT, CDR2 SNEGSKA (reference sequence). The CDR3 length is 14 residues. V was shortened by 5 bases and J by 4 bases, with 18 bases between the two germline ends. The CDR3 loop reads CSAHRQGRGYEQYF. In nucleotides, the CDR3 is TGCAGTGCTCACCGCCAAGGCAGGGGATACGAGCAGTACTTC.

The V and J genes are TRBV4-1 and TRBJ2-3, with TRBD2 matching over 10 bases. Germline CDR1 reads MGHRA; CDR2 reads YSYEKL. The CDR3 is made up of 16 amino acids. The ends lost 3 bases at V and 3 bases at J; junction bases unmatched: 6. This CDR3 reads CASSQEAGGITDTQYF. In nucleotides, the CDR3 is TGCGCCAGCAGCCAGGAAGCGGGGGGGATAACAGATACGCAGTATTTT.

Many counts were recorded for this clonotype. CDR3 coding DNA: TGTGCCACCAGTGATCCGACATATGCTTTGGGACTAGGCACAGATACGCAGTATTTT. Translating gives CATSDPTYALGLGTDTQYF. The genes are TRBV24-1 and TRBJ2-3; the match to TRBD2 covers 8 bases. Trimming took 3 bases from V and 1 from J; bases not matched to a gene: 14. In germline, CDR1 is KGHDR, CDR2 SFDVKD. The CDR3 totals 19 residues.

This chain links TRBV4-3 with TRBJ2-3; a weak D match, TRBD2 (6 bases). The V end was cut by 0 bases, the J end by 5 bases, with 18 bases between. CDR1 and CDR2 (germline): LGHNA, YSLEER. The CDR3 loop spans 17 amino acids. The DNA of the CDR3 is TGCGCCAGCAGCCAAGACCTGGGACTGGCAAGGGGAGATACGCAGTATTTT. Its translation: CASSQDLGLARGDTQYF.

This clonotype was counted only a few times. V gene TRBV30 combines with J gene TRBJ1-1; D not certain. CDR1 and CDR2 from the germline V gene are GTSNPN and SVGIG (reference sequence). This CDR3 has 12 residues. V was shortened by 3 bases and J by 1 base, with 6 bases between the two germline ends. This CDR3 is CAWRGWNTEAFF. The DNA of the CDR3 is TGTGCCTGGAGAGGCTGGAACACTGAAGCTTTCTTT.

The rearrangement links TRBV12-3 or TRBV12-4 to TRBJ2-2; D might be TRBD2 (6 bases). The CDR3 sequence is 15 residues long. Deletions cut 5 bases from V and 3 bases from J, with 13 bases between. CDR3 coding DNA: TGTGCCAGCAGTGATTTGAGCGGGTACACCGGGGAGCTGTTTTTT. Translation: CASSDLSGYTGELFF.

This clonotype was seen a handful of times. The J gene is TRBJ1-5, the V gene TRBV20-1; TRBD1 aligns across 7 bases. Unmatched junction bases numbered 9, after V lost 1 base and J lost 0 bases. Germline values: CDR1 DFQATT, CDR2 SNEGSKA (reference sequence). CDR3 length: 17 residues. For the CDR3, the DNA is TGCAGTGCTAGAGTGGTCAGGACAGGATATAGCAATCAGCCCCAGCATTTT. It specifies CSARVVRTGYSNQPQHF.

The genes are TRBV7-9 and TRBJ2-2; D unclear. The CDR3 spans 12 residues. The V gene's germline CDR1 is SEHNR and CDR2 FQNEAQ (reference sequence). V shed 7 bases and J shed 6 bases, with 9 bases lying between them. The DNA of the CDR3 is TGTGCCAGCATCGTCCTAGCCGGGGAGCTGTTTTTT. Translating gives CASIVLAGELFF. The full variable domain, with the rest looked up from reference TRBV7-9 and TRBJ2-2, is DTGVSQNPRHKITKRGQNVTFRCDPISEHNRLYWYRQTLGQGPEFLTYFQNEAQLEKSRLLSDRFSAERPKGSFSTLEIQRTEQGDSAMYLCASIVLAGELFFGEGSRLTVL.

This clonotype was picked up a small number of times. The chain combines TRBV5-4 with TRBJ2-7, with no clear D. The germline V gene encodes CDR1 SGHNT and CDR2 YYREEE (reference sequence). The CDR3 is made up of 12 amino acids. V lost 7 bases to trimming and J lost 4 bases, with 12 bases between them. CDR3 DNA sequence: TGTGCCAGCGGGCCCTCCTATTACGAGCAGTACTTC. Translating gives CASGPSYYEQYF.

The chain combines TRBV6-4 with TRBJ2-2, with 7 bases that match TRBD2. With V trimmed by 2 bases and J by 2 bases, 2 bases remained unmatched. The CDR3 loop spans 15 amino acids. In germline, CDR1 is MRHNA, CDR2 SNTAGT. In DNA, the CDR3 is TGTGCCAGCAGTGACACGGGGGGAAACACCGGGGAGCTGTTTTTT. Translation: CASSDTGGNTGELFF.